This T cell receptor beta chain was retrieved from a study of Ad26.COV2.S vaccination and SARS-CoV-2 variants. Across the whole study: Intramuscular Ad26.COV2.S at 5x10^10 or 1x10^11 viral particles.

Profiled with immunoSEQ multiplex PCR; TCRdb holds only in-frame clones, not every one. The top ten clones hold roughly 1.5% of a sample with about 680,000 clones, roughly 90% of them seen once. Described treatment: over 15 received Ad26.COV2.S at low or high dose, single or two shots; about 5 received placebo; per-sample allocation not given. All samples were drawn on day 63, counting from the first vaccine or placebo injection. Vaccination employed an Ad26 vector expressing the Wuhan-strain SARS-CoV-2 spike. This clone was detected once. The TCR originated in a person between 18 and 60 years old who received the Ad26.COV2.S COVID-19 vaccine or a placebo. The sequences come from peripheral blood, collected in a trial of Ad26.COV2.S vaccine versus placebo.

This chain's CDR3 is CANVRGSTEAFF. The CDR3 DNA is TGTGCCAACGTCCGGGGTTCGACTGAAGCTTTCTTT. The chain links TRBV2 to TRBJ1-1, with D unclear. The V and J ends lost 10 bases and 5 bases respectively, with 14 bases between them. Per the germline V gene, CDR1 is SNHLY and CDR2 is FYNNEI. The CDR3 runs to 12 residues.